This entry lists 28 T cell receptor beta chains sequenced from one sample in a study of T cells in Graves' hyperthyroidism and ophthalmopathy. Amplification targeted TCR beta CDR3 regions from RNA transcripts. A set of HTBI primers served as the primers for a first-round RT-PCR of the TCR CDR3. TCRdb itself ran the multiplex PCR reads through MiXCR, one entry per CDR3 protein. Among roughly 420,000 distinct CDR3 sequences, roughly 14% were seen once, and the ten largest hold around 7%. Material: blood. These receptors all come from a young woman with Graves' hyperthyroidism.

This chain uses TRBV11-2 with TRBJ2-7; D is perhaps TRBD1 or TRBD2 (6 bases each). CDR1 is SGHAT, CDR2 FQNNGV, per germline. This CDR3 is built from 15 residues. With 2 bases removed from V and 1 base from J, the gap between germline ends came to 12 bases. The CDR3 reads CASSLSRGGSYEQYF. CDR3 bases: TGTGCCAGCAGCTTAAGCAGGGGAGGATCCTACGAGCAGTACTTC.

There are a few counts of this clonotype. This chain connects TRBV25-1 to TRBJ2-7, with D tentatively TRBD2 (6 bases). The CDR3 totals 12 residues. V lost 3 bases to trimming and J lost 3 bases, with 6 bases between them. Germline CDR1 is MGHDK and CDR2 is SYGVNS. This CDR3 reads CASSEEGYEQYF. The CDR3 DNA follows: TGTGCCAGCAGTGAGGAGGGCTACGAGCAGTACTTC.

This clonotype was observed many times. The chain uses TRBV5-1 and TRBJ2-7; 10 nucleotides match TRBD1. This CDR3 has 16 amino acids. Germline CDR1 is SGHRS and CDR2 is YFSETQ. The V and J ends lost 3 bases and 6 bases, in that order; junction bases with no gene match: 12. CDR3 sequence: CASSSYTGQGFVEQYF. As DNA, the CDR3 is TGCGCCAGCAGCTCTTACACGGGACAGGGGTTCGTCGAGCAGTACTTC.

This clonotype showed up many times. One junction end does not reproduce the germline sequence, and a read error may be involved. The rearrangement uses TRBV6-1 and TRBJ1-5; D remains unclear. The CDR3 loop spans 13 amino acids. Germline CDR1 reads MNHNS; CDR2 reads SASEGT. CDR3 bases: TGTGCCAGCAGCGAAGCGGGGAATCAGCCCCAGCATTTT. The encoded protein is CASSEAGNQPQHF.

On this clonotype itself: This may come from a read error, since a much larger clone is one base off. The chain joins TRBV29-1 to TRBJ2-7; the match to TRBD1 covers 9 bases. There are 15 residues in the CDR3. Germline values: CDR1 SQVTM, CDR2 ANQGSEA. The ends lost 7 bases at V and 2 bases at J; junction bases unmatched: 12. The CDR3 DNA is TGCAGCGCCATGCATGTGGGACAGGGAACCTACGAGCAGTACTTC. It translates to CSAMHVGQGTYEQYF.

This clonotype came up many times. The chain employs TRBV6-1 and TRBJ2-1; possibly TRBD2 for D (7 bases). This CDR3 is built from 17 residues. Per germline, CDR1 MNHNS and CDR2 SASEGT. The V end was cut by 4 bases, the J end by 7 bases, with 23 bases between. Written as DNA, the CDR3 is TGTGCCAGCAGTGCCGCAGGGGCGCGGGAGATATGGAATGAGCAGTTCTTC. Residues: CASSAAGAREIWNEQFF.

This clonotype was counted only a few times. It is likely a read error, because the conserved phenylalanine at the end of the CDR3 is missing. J is TRBJ2-2 and V is TRBV20-1, with 8 bases lining up with TRBD2. Per germline, CDR1 DFQATT and CDR2 SNEGSKA (reference sequence). This CDR3 is built from 16 residues. J gave up 0 bases and V 0 bases, and 3 bases lay outside the gene matches. CDR3 DNA: TGCAGTGCTAGAGATGGGCGGGAGGCGAACACCGGGGAGCTGTTTCTT. Translated, it gives CSARDGREANTGELFL.

Many counts were recorded for this clonotype. The chain employs TRBV7-3 and TRBJ2-1; possibly TRBD2 for D (6 bases). The germline V gene encodes CDR1 SGHTA and CDR2 FQGTGA. The CDR3 totals 13 residues. Trimming left V 2 bases short and J 8 bases short, with 10 bases between. The CDR3 DNA follows: TGTGCCAGCAGCTTAGCGGGATACGATGAGCAGTTCTTC. Amino acids: CASSLAGYDEQFF.

This clonotype showed up many times. V usage is TRBV18 and J usage is TRBJ2-1; the D is unclear. The CDR3 runs 15 residues. Germline V CDR1 and CDR2: KGHSH, LQKENI. V gave up 1 base and J gave up 1 base, with 8 bases separating them. In DNA, the CDR3 is TGTGCCAGCTCACCACGCCCAGCTTCCTACAATGAGCAGTTCTTC. Residues: CASSPRPASYNEQFF.

This clonotype appeared many times. V gene TRBV3-1 combines with J gene TRBJ1-3, with 8 nucleotides matching TRBD1. Germline CDR1 reads LGHDT; CDR2 reads YNNKEL (reference sequence). CDR3 length: 14 residues. V shed 3 bases and J 7 bases; nucleotides not matched to a gene: 5. Here the CDR3 DNA reads TGTGCCAGCAGCCACGGACAGGGAAGGAACACCATATATTTT. This codes for CASSHGQGRNTIYF.

The sample holds many counts of this clonotype. The chain recombines TRBV28 with TRBJ2-2; 8 nucleotides agree with TRBD2. The CDR3 runs to 15 residues. V dropped 4 bases and J dropped 9; count of bases not matched to a gene: 10. Germline CDR1 reads MDHEN; CDR2 reads SYDVKM. The CDR3 DNA sequence: TGTGCCAGCAGTTCGACCAGCGGGGGACCAAGGGAGCTGTTTTTT. Encoded protein: CASSSTSGGPRELFF.

This clonotype occurred many times. This chain links TRBV3-1 with TRBJ2-5; D uncertain. The CDR3 contains 12 residues. In germline, CDR1 is LGHDT, CDR2 YNNKEL (reference sequence). Trimming left V 2 bases short and J 4 bases short, with 5 bases between. DNA of the CDR3: TGTGCCAGCAGCCAAATGGGAGAGACCCAGTACTTC. It translates to CASSQMGETQYF.

Turning to this clonotype: A read error is possible here, since a much larger clone lies one base away. Here the CDR3 reads CASSAPRGAIKSLVAQHF. The DNA for the CDR3 is TGTGCCAGCAGTGCCCCAAGGGGGGCAATTAAGTCGCTCGTGGCCCAGCATTTT. V and J are TRBV12-3 or TRBV12-4 and TRBJ1-5, with D perhaps matching TRBD1 (6 bases). V was clipped by 5 bases and J by 11 bases, with 31 bases between them. The CDR3 totals 18 residues.

This clonotype was observed many times. The rearrangement links TRBV6-1 to TRBJ2-1, with TRBD2 identical over 8 bases. V dropped 6 bases and J dropped 0; count of bases not matched to a gene: 10. This CDR3 has 17 amino acids. CDR1 is MNHNS and CDR2 is SASEGT in the germline V gene. The CDR3 sequence: CASSALALAGSYNEQFF. As DNA, the CDR3 is TGTGCCAGCAGCGCCCTTGCTCTAGCGGGCTCCTACAATGAGCAGTTCTTC.

This clonotype came up many times. This sequence joins TRBV9 and TRBJ1-4; no firm D call. V gave up 4 bases and J gave up 8 bases, with 18 bases separating them. From germline, CDR1 is SGDLS and CDR2 YYNGEE. The CDR3 is 15 residues long. The CDR3 region is CASSPQAAESEKLFF. DNA for the CDR3: TGTGCCAGCAGCCCCCAGGCTGCGGAAAGCGAAAAACTGTTTTTT.

This clonotype was detected many times. The chain links TRBV7-9 to TRBJ2-7; 8 bases fit TRBD2. The J segment lost 5 bases and the V segment lost 7 bases, leaving 7 bases of the junction unmatched. CDR3 size: 13 residues. The germline V gene has CDR1 SEHNR and CDR2 FQNEAQ (reference sequence). The CDR3 DNA is TGTGCCAGCACCAGAAGCGGGAGCGACGAGCAGTACTTC. The encoded protein is CASTRSGSDEQYF.

The chain carries TRBV19 and TRBJ2-3; 7 bases map to TRBD2. From germline, CDR1 is LNHDA and CDR2 SQIVND (reference sequence). This CDR3 is built from 14 residues. The ends lost 6 bases at V and 3 bases at J; junction bases unmatched: 6. CDR3 loop: CASRPSGITDTQYF. The CDR3 DNA sequence: TGTGCCAGTAGACCGAGCGGGATAACAGATACGCAGTATTTT.

This clonotype was counted many times. The chain has TRBV6-1 and TRBJ2-3; tentative D call: TRBD1 (6 bases). The CDR3 sequence is 15 residues long. V was cut by 5 bases and J by 2 bases, with 14 bases left in between. Germline-derived CDR1 and CDR2 are MNHNS and SASEGT. The DNA for the CDR3 is TGTGCCAGCAGTTTACAGGGAGACATCACAGATACGCAGTATTTT. Residues: CASSLQGDITDTQYF.

This clonotype was found a few times. This CDR3 reads CASSVAPYGETQYF. For the CDR3, the DNA is TGTGCCAGCAGCGTAGCTCCTTACGGCGAGACCCAGTACTTC. The chain employs TRBV9 and TRBJ2-5; D remains unclear. The CDR3 length is 14 residues. CDR1 is SGDLS, CDR2 YYNGEE, per germline. The V and J ends lost 0 bases and 5 bases respectively, with 11 bases between them.

This clonotype was found many times. This chain uses TRBV2 with TRBJ2-3; D is unresolved. The length of the CDR3 is 14 residues. The germline V gene encodes CDR1 SNHLY and CDR2 FYNNEI. Trimming removed 6 bases at V and 4 bases at J, with 14 bases between. DNA of the CDR3: TGTGCCAGCAGGAGACCACCATCGGCAGATACGCAGTATTTT. Translation gives CASRRPPSADTQYF.

The V and J genes are TRBV4-1 and TRBJ1-6; D may be TRBD1 (5 bases). The CDR3 loop spans 17 amino acids. The ends were cut back, 0 bases at V and 6 bases at J, with 15 bases in the middle. The V gene's germline CDR1 is MGHRA and CDR2 YSYEKL. CDR3 DNA: TGCGCCAGCAGCCAAGATGGGGGAGTGGGGGGTAATTCACCCCTCCACTTT. Translation gives CASSQDGGVGGNSPLHF.

The rearrangement uses TRBV6-1 and TRBJ1-2; perhaps TRBD1 as D (5 bases). This CDR3 has 15 residues. Between the trimmed V and J ends, which lost 7 bases and 1 base, there was a span of 16 bases. CDR1 and CDR2 from the germline V gene are MNHNS and SASEGT. Here the CDR3 reads CASNTWDLLNYGYTF. The CDR3 DNA reads TGTGCCAGCAACACTTGGGACCTGCTTAACTATGGCTACACCTTC.

The V and J genes are TRBV5-1 and TRBJ2-7, with 13 bases that match TRBD2. Germline V CDR1 and CDR2: SGHRS, YFSETQ. This CDR3 contains 18 residues. V lost 3 bases to trimming and J lost 5 bases; unmatched junction nucleotides: 14. This CDR3 is CASSSSGTSGTFGDEQYF. The DNA for the CDR3 is TGCGCCAGCAGCTCTTCCGGGACTAGCGGGACTTTTGGCGACGAGCAGTACTTC.

Turning to this clonotype: A much larger clone lies one base from this, so it may be a read error. This chain joins TRBV27 and TRBJ2-1; the D is unclear. The germline V gene has CDR1 MNHEY and CDR2 SMNVEV (reference sequence). Trimming left V 0 bases short and J 4 bases short, with 13 bases between. This CDR3 spans 16 amino acids. The DNA of the CDR3 is TGTGCCAGCAGTTTATCCCCAGGAATGATATACAATGAGCAGTTCTTC. Encoded protein: CASSLSPGMIYNEQFF.

This clonotype showed up many times. The rearrangement joins TRBV5-1 to TRBJ1-2; D gene uncertain. V gave up 0 bases and J gave up 3 bases, with 12 bases separating them. In germline, CDR1 is SGHRS, CDR2 YFSETQ. This CDR3 has 15 amino acids. CDR3 nucleotides: TGCGCCAGCAGCTTGGAAGGACCCACGGACTATGGCTACACCTTC. Residues: CASSLEGPTDYGYTF. The full variable domain, with the rest looked up from reference TRBV5-1 and TRBJ1-2, is KAGVTQTPRYLIKTRGQQVTLSCSPISGHRSVSWYQQTPGQGLQFLFEYFSETQRNKGNFPGRFSGRQFSNSRSEMNVSTLELGDSALYLCASSLEGPTDYGYTFGSGTRLTVV.

The rearrangement links TRBV6-5 to TRBJ2-2, with 9 bases aligning to TRBD2. Trimming at V came to 0 bases and at J to 4 bases, leaving 3 bases not matched to a gene. This CDR3 has 16 residues. Germline V gene data show CDR1 as MNHEY and CDR2 as SVGAGI. The CDR3: CASSYSGGRATGELFF. As DNA, the CDR3 is TGTGCCAGCAGTTACTCTGGCGGGAGGGCCACCGGGGAGCTGTTTTTT.

This chain links TRBV7-9 with TRBJ1-6; no reliable D call. This CDR3 spans 14 amino acids. CDR1 and CDR2 from the germline V gene are SEHNR and FQNEAQ (reference sequence). V was clipped by 1 base and J by 6 bases, with 7 bases between them. CDR3 loop: CASSLGTVNSPLHF. The CDR3 DNA follows: TGTGCCAGCAGCTTAGGGACGGTTAATTCACCCCTCCACTTT.

This clonotype was observed at least ten times. J is TRBJ2-3 and V is TRBV11-2; D could derive from TRBD1 or TRBD2 (5 bases each). The CDR3 spans 15 residues. Trimming left V 8 bases short and J 2 bases short, with 17 bases between. CDR1 and CDR2 from the germline V gene are SGHAT and FQNNGV. CDR3 residues: CASQQGRTSTDTQYF. CDR3 nucleotide sequence: TGTGCCAGCCAGCAGGGACGGACCTCCACAGATACGCAGTATTTT.